This record covers a single TCR beta chain. Antigen: not known. These data come from a study of lymphopenia after photon versus proton radiotherapy. Study-level points and caveats: Relative stability marked proton patients; photon patients lost diversity and naive cells.

Repertoires were generated with immunoSEQ multiplex PCR, while TCRdb's copy carries only in-frame clones and drops some. The table lists about 7,300 clones, nearly 90% of them singletons. The CDR3 covers 14 residues. The V and J ends lost 5 bases and 7 bases respectively, with 15 bases between them. Per germline, CDR1 LNHDA and CDR2 SQIVND (reference sequence). V gene TRBV19 combines with J gene TRBJ1-5, with a possible D match to TRBD1 (5 bases). The clonotype was recovered from a man in his 60s with cholangiocarcinoma. The material was peripheral blood, obtained from a patient treated with photon-based radiotherapy. CDR3 amino acids: CASSWGDLEQPQHF. CDR3 DNA: TGTGCCAGTAGTTGGGGCGACCTGGAACAGCCCCAGCATTTT.